This T cell receptor (beta chain) was sequenced in a study of spatial heterogeneity in lung cancer. About this clonotype itself: Its antigen is unknown.

The time point is: sample taken at primary tumor resection. Each CDR3 protein is one row after TCRdb ran MiXCR on the 5' RACE reads. The table records 20,000 to 25,000 distinct CDR3 sequences, roughly 8.3% of them present only once. Whole-study results and caveats: For expanded intratumoral alpha and beta TCRs, counts tracked tumor mutation counts.

This CDR3 has 15 amino acids. The junction had 8 bases not matched to a gene; V was cut back by 7 bases and J by 6 bases. The germline gives CDR1 MDHEN, CDR2 SYDVKM. The chain employs TRBV28 and TRBJ2-2, with 10 bases identical to TRBD1. The specimen was lung tumor tissue, collected at surgery. The clonotype comes from a male donor with early-stage non-small cell lung cancer. Here the CDR3 reads CASTPLGQGSGELFF. As DNA, the CDR3 is TGTGCCAGCACCCCCCTGGGACAGGGGTCCGGGGAGCTGTTTTTT.